These 18 T cell receptor beta chains originate from one sample sequenced in a study of blood T cell repertoires in COVID-19. Sequencing was performed with immunoSEQ multiplex PCR; in TCRdb, only in-frame clones are kept and a portion is missing. The sample consists of about 56,000 clones, less than 90% of them appearing once. The sequenced material came from peripheral blood. Receptor source: a woman older than 75 with acute or convalescent COVID-19.

J is TRBJ2-1 and V is TRBV2; 11 bases map to TRBD2. CDR1 and CDR2 from the germline V gene are SNHLY and FYNNEI. The junction had 12 bases not matched to a gene; V was cut back by 8 bases and J by 0 bases. The length of the CDR3 is 18 residues. The CDR3 bases are TGTGCCAGCCCCGGGGCTAGCGGGGGGCCCAGCTCCTACAATGAGCAGTTCTTC. The encoded protein is CASPGASGGPSSYNEQFF.

V is TRBV5-1 and J is TRBJ1-2, with a possible D match to TRBD1 (5 bases). Germline V gene data show CDR1 as SGHRS and CDR2 as YFSETQ. The CDR3 loop spans 14 amino acids. The V gene lost 2 bases and the J gene lost 5 bases, with 13 bases spanning the gap. This chain's CDR3 is CASSLSTGDYGYTF. The DNA for the CDR3 is TGCGCCAGCAGCTTAAGTACAGGCGATTATGGCTACACCTTC.

The chain couples TRBV5-1 to TRBJ2-1; 9 bases match TRBD1. The CDR3 is 15 amino acids. Unmatched junction bases numbered 5, after V lost 0 bases and J lost 7 bases. CDR1 and CDR2 (germline): SGHRS, YFSETQ. The CDR3 spells CASSLGQGGKNEQFF. CDR3 DNA: TGCGCCAGCAGCTTGGGACAGGGGGGGAAAAATGAGCAGTTCTTC.

Judged by abundance, this clone is large. The chain has TRBV5-4 and TRBJ1-2; 10 positions match TRBD1. The ends lost 4 bases at V and 3 bases at J; junction bases unmatched: 6. The CDR3 covers 15 residues. Germline CDR1 and CDR2: SGHNT and YYREEE (reference sequence). CDR3 loop: CASSQFGTGDYGYTF. The CDR3 DNA reads as TGTGCCAGCAGCCAATTCGGGACAGGGGACTATGGCTACACCTTC. Supplemented by reference TRBV5-4 and TRBJ1-2, the full variable domain reads ETGVTQSPTHLIKTRGQQVTLRCSSQSGHNTVSWYQQALGQGPQFIFQYYREEENGRGNFPPRFSGLQFPNYSSELNVNALELDDSALYLCASSQFGTGDYGYTFGSGTRLTVV.

This clone occurred a few times. J is TRBJ1-6 and V is TRBV6-5, with no clear D. CDR3 size: 15 residues. V lost 6 bases to trimming and J lost 7 bases, with 16 bases between them. Per the germline V gene, CDR1 is MNHEY and CDR2 is SVGAGI. The CDR3 spells CASRPYRTANSPLHF. The CDR3 DNA reads as TGTGCCAGCAGACCCTATAGGACTGCAAATTCACCCCTCCACTTT.

V gene TRBV11-3 combines with J gene TRBJ2-3; 13 bases fit TRBD2. V gave up 4 bases and J gave up 4 bases; unmatched junction bases: 8. The length of the CDR3 is 17 residues. CDR1 and CDR2 from the germline V gene are SGHNT and YENEEA. As DNA, the CDR3 is TGTGCCAGCAGCTCATCGACCGGGACTAGCGGGGCAGATACGCAGTATTTT. This translates into CASSSSTGTSGADTQYF. The full variable domain, with the rest looked up from reference TRBV11-3 and TRBJ2-3, is EAGVVQSPRYKIIEKKQPVAFWCNPISGHNTLYWYLQNLGQGPELLIRYENEEAVDDSQLPKDRFSAERLKGVDSTLKIQPAELGDSAVYLCASSSSTGTSGADTQYFGPGTRLTVL.

By share, this clone ranks as medium-sized. The chain carries TRBV5-4 and TRBJ2-5, with 7 bases lining up with TRBD2. The germline gives CDR1 SGHNT, CDR2 YYREEE (reference sequence). The CDR3 sequence is 15 residues long. Trimming removed 3 bases from V and 1 base from J; junction bases left unmatched: 6. The CDR3 reads CASSSRGDGQETQYF. CDR3 nucleotides: TGTGCCAGCAGCTCCCGGGGGGATGGCCAAGAGACCCAGTACTTC.

This clone was seen once. V gene TRBV3-1 (or the pseudogene TRBV3-2) combines with J gene TRBJ1-2; TRBD1 might be the D (5 bases). CDR3 length: 13 amino acids. Trimming removed 1 base at V and 7 bases at J, with 10 bases between. The germline CDR1 and CDR2 sequences are LGHDT and YNNKEL (reference sequence). The CDR3 spells CASSQGAGGGYTF. The CDR3 coding sequence is TGTGCCAGCAGCCAAGGTGCCGGGGGTGGCTACACCTTC.

The chain combines TRBV14 with TRBJ1-4; D gene unclear. The CDR3 has 16 amino acids. Germline values: CDR1 SGHDN, CDR2 FVKESK. Trimming removed 0 bases at V and 6 bases at J, with 14 bases between. The CDR3 coding sequence is TGTGCCAGCAGCCAAGAGTCGTGGGCGATTGATGAAAAACTGTTTTTT. Amino acids: CASSQESWAIDEKLFF.

The chain uses TRBV19 and TRBJ1-2; D possibly corresponds to TRBD1 (5 bases). The CDR3 consists of 14 residues. Trimming removed 3 bases at V and 7 bases at J, with 15 bases between. Germline loops: CDR1 LNHDA, CDR2 SQIVND (reference sequence). The DNA of the CDR3 is TGTGCCAGTAGTATTCCAGGGTCGCGAGTTGGCTACACCTTC. Amino acid sequence: CASSIPGSRVGYTF. The whole variable domain, remainder taken from reference TRBV19 and TRBJ1-2, is DGGITQSPKYLFRKEGQNVTLSCEQNLNHDAMYWYRQDPGQGLRLIYYSQIVNDFQKGDIAEGYSVSREKKESFPLTVTSAQKNPTAFYLCASSIPGSRVGYTFGSGTRLTVV.

The chain employs TRBV5-1 and TRBJ2-1; no firm D call. The germline V gene encodes CDR1 SGHRS and CDR2 YFSETQ. The V end was cut by 4 bases, the J end by 3 bases, with 11 bases between. The CDR3 is 14 residues long. CDR3 DNA sequence: TGCGCCAGCAGCCTGACACCCGGCTACAATGAGCAGTTCTTC. Translation gives CASSLTPGYNEQFF.

The CDR3 DNA reads as TGTGCCAGCAGCCCCCGTGGGGGCTACTATGGCTACACCTTC. It is translated as CASSPRGGYYGYTF. This chain uses TRBV11-3 with TRBJ1-2; maybe TRBD1 (6 bases). The V end was cut by 5 bases, the J end by 3 bases, with 13 bases between. CDR3 length: 14 amino acids. The germline gives CDR1 SGHNT, CDR2 YENEEA. The variable domain in full, completed from reference TRBV11-3 and TRBJ1-2, reads EAGVVQSPRYKIIEKKQPVAFWCNPISGHNTLYWYLQNLGQGPELLIRYENEEAVDDSQLPKDRFSAERLKGVDSTLKIQPAELGDSAVYLCASSPRGGYYGYTFGSGTRLTVV.

The chain combines TRBV27 with TRBJ2-2; D may be TRBD1 (6 bases). In germline, CDR1 is MNHEY, CDR2 SMNVEV (reference sequence). The CDR3 length is 15 residues. V lost 0 bases to trimming and J lost 2 bases, with 7 bases between them. CDR3 DNA: TGTGCCAGCAGTTTATCGGACAGAAACACCGGGGAGCTGTTTTTT. Amino acids: CASSLSDRNTGELFF.

The rearrangement uses TRBV30 and TRBJ1-1; 8 positions agree with TRBD1. Germline loops: CDR1 GTSNPN, CDR2 SVGIG (reference sequence). The ends lost 1 base at V and 3 bases at J; junction bases unmatched: 10. The CDR3 runs 16 residues. CDR3 sequence: CAWSAGQQGVDTEAFF. The CDR3 region has the DNA TGTGCCTGGAGTGCCGGACAACAGGGGGTTGACACTGAAGCTTTCTTT. The whole variable domain, filled in from reference TRBV30 and TRBJ1-1, reads SQTIHQWPATLVQPVGSPLSLECTVEGTSNPNLYWYRQAAGRGLQLLFYSVGIGQISSEVPQNLSASRPQDRQFILSSKKLLLSDSGFYLCAWSAGQQGVDTEAFFGQGTRLTVV.

The chain couples TRBV3-1 (or the pseudogene TRBV3-2) to TRBJ2-5; D is possibly TRBD2 (6 bases). CDR3 size: 16 residues. Germline V CDR1 and CDR2: LGHDT, YNNKEL (reference sequence). V was shortened by 4 bases and J by 5 bases, with 20 bases between the two germline ends. Written as DNA, the CDR3 is TGTGCCAGCAGCCGCACCCGAGGTAGCGGCGGGGAGACCCAGTACTTC. Translating gives CASSRTRGSGGETQYF.

This chain connects TRBV5-1 to TRBJ2-7; 10 bases line up with TRBD1. Trimming at V came to 4 bases and at J to 2 bases, leaving 6 bases not matched to a gene. This CDR3 region has 15 residues. Germline V CDR1 and CDR2: SGHRS, YFSETQ. CDR3 loop: CASSPDGTGAYEQYF. As DNA, the CDR3 is TGCGCCAGCAGCCCGGATGGGACAGGGGCCTACGAGCAGTACTTC.

The chain has TRBV19 and TRBJ1-2; 8 bases are a match to TRBD1. The V gene end was trimmed by 4 bases and the J gene end by 8 bases; junction bases not matched to a gene: 3. Germline V lookup: CDR1 LNHDA, CDR2 SQIVND (reference sequence). This CDR3 comprises 12 residues. DNA of the CDR3: TGTGCCAGTAGTAATGACAGGGGCGGCTACACCTTC. This translates into CASSNDRGGYTF.

This rearrangement joins TRBV5-1 to TRBJ2-7; D might be TRBD1 (6 bases). The V and J ends lost 7 bases and 4 bases respectively, with 18 bases between them. The CDR3 runs 14 residues. CDR1 and CDR2 (germline): SGHRS, YFSETQ. The CDR3 region is CASSGTPSNYEQYF. CDR3 nucleotide sequence: TGCGCCAGCTCCGGGACACCGTCTAATTACGAGCAGTACTTC.